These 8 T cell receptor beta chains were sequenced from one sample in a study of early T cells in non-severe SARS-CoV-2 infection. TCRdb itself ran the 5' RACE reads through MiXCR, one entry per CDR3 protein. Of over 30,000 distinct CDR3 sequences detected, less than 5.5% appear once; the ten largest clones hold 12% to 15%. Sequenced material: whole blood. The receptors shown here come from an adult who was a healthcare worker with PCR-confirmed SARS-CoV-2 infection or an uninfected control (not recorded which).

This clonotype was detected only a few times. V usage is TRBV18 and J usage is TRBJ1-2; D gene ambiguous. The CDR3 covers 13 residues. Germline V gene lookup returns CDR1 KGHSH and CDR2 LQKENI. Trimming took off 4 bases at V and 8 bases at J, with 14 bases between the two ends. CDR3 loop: CASSQARGNGYTF. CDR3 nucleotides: TGTGCCAGCTCACAAGCAAGAGGGAACGGCTACACCTTC.

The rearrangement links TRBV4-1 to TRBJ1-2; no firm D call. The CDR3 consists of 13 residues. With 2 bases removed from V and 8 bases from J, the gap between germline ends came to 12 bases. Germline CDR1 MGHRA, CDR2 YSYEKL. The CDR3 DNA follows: TGCGCCAGCAGCCAATCTTACCTTAGAGGCTACACCTTC. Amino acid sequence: CASSQSYLRGYTF.

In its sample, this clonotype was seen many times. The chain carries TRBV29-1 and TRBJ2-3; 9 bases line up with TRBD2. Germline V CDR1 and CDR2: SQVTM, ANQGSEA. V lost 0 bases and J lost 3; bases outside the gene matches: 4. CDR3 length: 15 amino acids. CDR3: CSVEEAGGPTDTQYF. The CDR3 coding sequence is TGCAGCGTTGAAGAGGCGGGGGGGCCGACAGATACGCAGTATTTT.

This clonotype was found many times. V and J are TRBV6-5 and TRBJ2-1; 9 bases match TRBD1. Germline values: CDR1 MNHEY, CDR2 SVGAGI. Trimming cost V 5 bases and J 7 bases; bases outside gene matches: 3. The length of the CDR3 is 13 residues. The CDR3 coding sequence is TGTGCCAGCAGTCGGGACAGGGCAAATGAGCAGTTCTTC. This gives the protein CASSRDRANEQFF.

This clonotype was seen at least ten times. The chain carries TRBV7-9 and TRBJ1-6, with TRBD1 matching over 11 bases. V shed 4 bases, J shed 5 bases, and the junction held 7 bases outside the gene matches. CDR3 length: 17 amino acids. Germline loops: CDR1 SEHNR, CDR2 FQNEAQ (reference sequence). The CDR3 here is CASSSDRGLGDNSPLHF. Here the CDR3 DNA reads TGTGCCAGCAGCTCGGACAGGGGGCTGGGAGATAATTCACCCCTCCACTTT.

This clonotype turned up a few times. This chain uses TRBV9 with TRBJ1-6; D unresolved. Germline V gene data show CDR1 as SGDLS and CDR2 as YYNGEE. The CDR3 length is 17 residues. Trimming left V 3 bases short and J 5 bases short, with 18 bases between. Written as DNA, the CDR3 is TGTGCCAGCAGCGGTTTGGAGGGCGGTTCAAATAATTCACCCCTCCACTTT. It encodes CASSGLEGGSNNSPLHF.

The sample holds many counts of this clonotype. For the CDR3, the DNA is TGCGCCAGCAGCCAAGATCCCCAGACAGGAGATAATGAGCAGTTCTTC. Its protein is CASSQDPQTGDNEQFF. The rearrangement uses TRBV4-3 and TRBJ2-1, with D tentatively TRBD1 (6 bases). Trimming stripped 0 bases from V and 7 bases from J, with 16 bases between. The CDR3 consists of 16 residues. Per the germline V gene, CDR1 is LGHNA and CDR2 is YSLEER.

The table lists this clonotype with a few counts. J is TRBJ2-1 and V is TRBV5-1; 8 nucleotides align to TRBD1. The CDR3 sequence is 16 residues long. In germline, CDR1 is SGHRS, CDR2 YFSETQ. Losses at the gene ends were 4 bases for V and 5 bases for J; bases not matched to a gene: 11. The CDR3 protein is CASSMTGTGKNNEQFF. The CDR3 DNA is TGCGCCAGCAGCATGACCGGGACAGGAAAAAACAATGAGCAGTTCTTC.